The rows below give T cell receptor beta chains drawn from one sample of a study of T cells after yellow fever vaccination. TCRdb re-analysed the 5' RACE reads in MiXCR, keeping a single row per CDR3 protein. The data show 250,000 to 350,000 distinct CDR3 sequences, roughly 4.3% seen once. Source: PBMCs, taken 15 days after the yellow fever booster vaccination. These receptors all come from a man aged 18 to 30 who received the YFV17D yellow fever vaccine. The CDR3 runs from the conserved cysteine through the conserved F or W. D genes are given only for firm matches. A row's size may be missing; if present it is once, few, many or a size class.

TRBJ2-4	TRBV5-6	many	TRBD1	TGTGCCAGCAGCGGGACAGGTCTGAGCATTCAGTACTTC	CASSGTGLSIQYF
TRBJ2-2	TRBV29-1	many	NA	TGCAGCGTTGAAGATCGGGTCGGGGAGCTGTTTTTT	CSVEDRVGELFF
TRBJ2-3	TRBV18	few	TRBD2	TGTGCCAGCTCCGGGGGGGCCGGTACAGATACGCAGTATTTT	CASSGGAGTDTQYF
TRBJ2-7	TRBV15	NA	NA	TGTGCCACCAGGTTACCATCGACCTACGAGCAGTACTTC	CATRLPSTYEQYF
TRBJ1-1	TRBV20-1	NA	NA	TGCAGTGCTAGAGATGGGGCTGAAGCTTTCTTT	CSARDGAEAFF
TRBJ1-1	TRBV20-1	many	NA	TGCAGTGCTAGAGAGACTGCCCGGAACACTGAAGCTTTCTTT	CSARETARNTEAFF
TRBJ1-2	TRBV7-2	many	NA	TGTGCCAGCAGCTTAGGCGTCTCAGGGTACTATGGCTACACCTTC	CASSLGVSGYYGYTF
TRBJ2-1	TRBV3-1	many	TRBD2	TGTGCCAGCAGCCGGACTAGCGTCGGTGAGCAGTTCTTC	CASSRTSVGEQFF
TRBJ2-1	TRBV20-1	many	NA	TGCAGTGCCCCACGGGACCCGTACCCCAATGAGCAGTTCTTC	CSAPRDPYPNEQFF
TRBJ1-1	TRBV5-1	many	NA	TGCGCCAGCAGCTTGGTCAGTCACTTGGTGAACACTGAAGCTTTCTTT	CASSLVSHLVNTEAFF
TRBJ2-3	TRBV20-1	few	TRBD1	TGCAGTGCTAGACCCAGACAGGGTCTCACAGATACGCAGTATTTT	CSARPRQGLTDTQYF
TRBJ2-5	TRBV6-2/TRBV6-3	NA	TRBD2	TGTGCCAGCTCTGGACTAGCGGGGATGGAGACCCAGTACTTC	CASSGLAGMETQYF
TRBJ2-3	TRBV6-5	few	NA	TGTGCCAGCAGTTACCAGTGGCGGGGAAGCACAGATACGCAGTATTTT	CASSYQWRGSTDTQYF
TRBJ2-2	TRBV4-2	many	NA	TGTGCCAGCAGCCAAGAGGTGCGGGGCCGGAACACCGGGGAGCTGTTTTTT	CASSQEVRGRNTGELFF
TRBJ2-3	TRBV6-2/TRBV6-3	many	TRBD2	TGTGCCAGCATCCACGGGGGGGTTGGCACAGATACGCAGTATTTT	CASIHGGVGTDTQYF
TRBJ2-5	TRBV18	few	TRBD2	TGTGCCAGCTCACCATCTCTAGCGGGGACTGAGACCCAGTACTTC	CASSPSLAGTETQYF
TRBJ1-2	TRBV3-1	few	NA	TGTGCCAGCAGCCAATACCGGGGCAACTATGGCTACACCTTC	CASSQYRGNYGYTF
TRBJ2-1	TRBV7-2	NA	NA	TGTGCCAGCAGCCTCGAGCATAGCTCCTACAATGAGCAGTTCTTC	CASSLEHSSYNEQFF
TRBJ1-5	TRBV7-9	many	NA	TGTGCCAGCAGCTTAGGTGATTGGGGAGGCAATAGCAATCAGCCCCAGCATTTT	CASSLGDWGGNSNQPQHF
TRBJ1-2	TRBV7-2	NA	TRBD1	TGTGCCAGCAGTCCGAACAGGGGGGATGGCTACACCTTC	CASSPNRGDGYTF
TRBJ1-1	TRBV4-1	many	TRBD1	TGCGCCAGCAGCCCCCAGGGGGGTTACACTGAAGCTTTCTTT	CASSPQGGYTEAFF
TRBJ1-1	TRBV20-1	many	NA	TGCAGTGCTGGGGGCGGGTCCTCCGACACTGAAGCTTTCTTT	CSAGGGSSDTEAFF
TRBJ2-2	TRBV3-1	many	NA	TGTGCCAGCAGCCGAACAGGGACCGGGGAGCTGTTTTTT	CASSRTGTGELFF
TRBJ2-3	TRBV7-9	many	TRBD2	TGTGCCAGCAGCTCCGGGACTAGCGGCGCAGATACGCAGTATTTT	CASSSGTSGADTQYF